This T cell receptor (beta chain) originates from a study of T cell responses to AZD1222 COVID-19 vaccine (dated by TCRdb to the early 2020s). Turning to the overall study: TCR sequencing was performed for about 250 trial participants, of whom about 200 were given two doses of AZD1222 and some 26 were given two doses of MenACWY control vaccine. Trial participants were enrolled by age into 18-55, 56-69 and 70-plus year subgroups, with approximately 150, 28 and 58 TCR-sequenced participants respectively. What the study reported, not specific to this receptor: Participants were mostly white British, with more females than males. The authors suggested clonal diversity may have been underestimated. No day 14 peak-response samples were available, so repertoires were characterized only after the peak T cell response. A significant rise in spike-specific TCR breadth and depth was observed after two AZD1222 doses relative to day 0 and relative to MenACWY recipients. Conclusions about previously exposed vaccinees are limited because only a handful of AZD1222 recipients were SARS-CoV-2 seropositive at baseline. In the small 56-69-year group, the increase in depth fell short of significance, most likely because of low power. CD4 TCRs associated with the vaccine covered the entire spike protein, and the dominant responses were in regions 160-218 and 743-854. Reportedly, close to half of the unique spike-specific TCRs recognized epitopes lying outside the regions that are mutated in the B.1.351 and B.1.1.7 variants.

Reading from cysteine to phenylalanine, the CDR3 counts 14 amino acids. The kept DNA is CDR3 alone, 42 bases in frame from the first base. As encoded in the germline V gene, CDR1 is SGHTA while CDR2 is FQGNSA. V is cut by 2 bases and J by 5 bases, and the space between the germline ends is 7 bases. The CDR3 regions of human TCRbeta chains were analyzed by immunosequencing. On the authors' methods: Repertoire TCRs were matched against a reference library of SARS-CoV-2-specific TCRs generated with the MIRA antigen-specificity platform. Breadth was defined as the fraction of unique TCRs that were SARS-CoV-2-associated. Depth was defined as the fraction of total T cells that were SARS-CoV-2-associated. Using the MIRA data, each spike-specific TCR was mapped to the spike region that the TCR reacts to and placed in a CD4 or CD8 class. Log10-transformed breadth and depth values were compared by one-way ANOVA with Sidak's multiple comparisons tests. TCRdb retrieved this table from immuneACCESS and kept in-frame rearrangements only. Not all clones are present; in checked studies, unresolved V genes account for under half, and no reason is known for the remainder. That table is the source of V, J and clone size, and D and trimming were worked out from the DNA. The sample table records approximately 140,000 clones; more than 80% of these occur just once. Of the sample, about 3.3% is held by the ten largest clones.

Notes on this clone: Its antigen specificity is not known. No per-base quality is available; no much larger clone lies one base away.

Taken with the paper, the label for time point translates to: about 28 days (+/-7) after the second vaccine dose. AZD1222 recipients whose second dose came at about 4 weeks and those whose second dose came at about 12 weeks were combined into one group, since spike-specific TCR depth and breadth did not differ between the two schedules. Samples from vaccinated people were obtained from the UK trials COV001 and COV002, which included a single-blind randomized controlled phase 2/3 trial of AZD1222 (ChAdOx1 nCoV-19) in healthy adults. For TCRbeta chain sequencing, PBMC samples from trial participants were taken at day 0 and at day 28 after the second dose.

The sequence came from an adult who received the AZD1222 COVID-19 vaccine. The chain is assembled from TRBV7-2 and TRBJ1-6; matching of 5 bases hints at TRBD1 as the D gene. Here the sequenced sample was peripheral blood, taken 28 days after the second AZD1222 dose. The CDR3 protein: CASSLSRDNSPLHF. The nucleotide sequence reads TGTGCCAGCAGCTTAAGCAGGGATAATTCACCCCTCCACTTT.